This TCR beta chain stems from a study of neoadjuvant nivolumab and ipilimumab in lung cancer. Overall study results and limits: Higher pretherapy blood TCR richness went with higher resected-tumor richness. Compared with tumor-adjacent uninvolved lung, resected tumors showed greater richness and clonality. Only two of four nivolumab-treated tumors gained richness and clonality by surgery.

Clones were read by immunoSEQ multiplex PCR, and TCRdb kept only the in-frame ones, dropping some. The table lists 6,500 to 8,500 clones, around nine tenths of them singletons. In its sample, this clone was seen once. What it binds is not known. This sequence was found in an adult with non-small cell lung cancer. Some clones in this sample may be carry-over from other donors' samples. The source was tumor tissue, collected after neoadjuvant nivolumab, alone or with ipilimumab, at or shortly before surgery.

CDR3 loop: CASSTQGNTEAFF. Here the CDR3 DNA reads TGTGCCAGCAGCACGCAGGGGAACACTGAAGCTTTCTTT. J is TRBJ1-1 and V is TRBV11-2; tentatively, D is TRBD1 (5 bases). Trimming stripped 5 bases from V and 1 base from J, with 8 bases between. CDR3 length: 13 amino acids. CDR1 is SGHAT, CDR2 FQNNGV, per germline.